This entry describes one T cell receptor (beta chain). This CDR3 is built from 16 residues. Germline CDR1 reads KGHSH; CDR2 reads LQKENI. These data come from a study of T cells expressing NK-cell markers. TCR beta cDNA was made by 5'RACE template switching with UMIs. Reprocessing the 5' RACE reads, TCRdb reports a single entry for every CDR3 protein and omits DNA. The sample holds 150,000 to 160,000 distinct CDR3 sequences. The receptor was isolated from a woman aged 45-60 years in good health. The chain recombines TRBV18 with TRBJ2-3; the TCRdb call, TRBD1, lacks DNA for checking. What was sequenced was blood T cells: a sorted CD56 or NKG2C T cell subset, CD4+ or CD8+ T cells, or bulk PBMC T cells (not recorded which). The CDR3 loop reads CASSPERGLSTDTQYF.